This T cell receptor beta chain was retrieved from a study of cytomegalovirus exposure and HLA in healthy donors. Study-wide findings and caveats: Donor immune exposure was known only as CMV serostatus. Among TCR beta chains of equal frequency, HLA-associated ones were more clonally expanded in a later analysis.

PCR was performed using 60 Vbeta and 13 Jbeta primers. Some clones are missing from TCRdb's copy, which holds only in-frame ones; the method was immunoSEQ multiplex PCR. The sample holds 150,000 or so clones, over 60% seen once. The CDR3 has 11 amino acids. V shed 0 bases and J shed 7 bases, with 4 bases lying between them. Germline CDR1 is SEHNR and CDR2 is FQNEAQ (reference sequence). This clone was seen just once. As yet, its antigen is unknown. The chain combines TRBV7-9 with TRBJ2-7; D remains unclear. This TCR came from a male donor in good health and CMV-seronegative. Sequencing was carried out using PBMCs. The CDR3 here is CASSLAEEQYF. The CDR3 bases are TGTGCCAGCAGCTTAGCAGAGGAGCAGTACTTC. Using reference TRBV7-9 and TRBJ2-7 for the parts outside the CDR3, the full variable domain is DTGVSQNPRHKITKRGQNVTFRCDPISEHNRLYWYRQTLGQGPEFLTYFQNEAQLEKSRLLSDRFSAERPKGSFSTLEIQRTEQGDSAMYLCASSLAEEQYFGPGTRLTVT.